One sample yielded the 9 T cell receptor beta chains listed below, sequenced in a study of blood T cells in healthy people across ages. A second roughly 7 to 12 cycle PCR used barcoded and J-beta primers. From the 5' RACE reads, TCRdb called clonotypes with MiXCR, one entry per CDR3 protein. The repertoire holds fewer than 900,000 distinct CDR3 sequences, with roughly 44% as singletons. Material for sequencing was blood. The receptors come from a woman in her fifties or sixties in good health.

This sequence joins TRBV12-3 or TRBV12-4 and TRBJ2-1, with TRBD1 as a possible D gene (5 bases). The ends were cut back, 5 bases at V and 10 bases at J, with 18 bases in the middle. The CDR3 loop spans 14 amino acids. The CDR3 sequence is CASSQQVGPYEQFF. CDR3 coding DNA: TGTGCCAGCAGTCAACAGGTTGGACCCTACGAGCAGTTCTTC.

V is TRBV4-2 and J is TRBJ2-2; 9 bases map to TRBD2. The length of the CDR3 is 16 residues. The ends lost 2 bases at V and 0 bases at J; junction bases unmatched: 1. The germline gives CDR1 LGHNA, CDR2 YNFKEQ. The CDR3 spells CASSQLAGSNTGELFF. The CDR3 DNA follows: TGTGCCAGCAGCCAACTAGCGGGGTCGAACACCGGGGAGCTGTTTTTT.

This sequence joins TRBV6-2 or TRBV6-3 and TRBJ1-5, with D unresolved. Between the trimmed V and J ends, which lost 2 bases and 7 bases, there was a span of 18 bases. Per the germline V gene, CDR1 is MNHEY and CDR2 is SVGEGT. The CDR3 has 16 amino acids. This chain's CDR3 is CASSYVGSATGQPQHF. The CDR3 coding sequence is TGTGCCAGCAGTTACGTAGGCAGCGCCACCGGGCAGCCCCAGCATTTT.

This clonotype was observed a single time. The chain recombines TRBV7-9 with TRBJ1-1; no clear D gene. V dropped 5 bases and J dropped 2 bases, with 12 bases sitting between them. The CDR3 runs to 14 residues. From germline, CDR1 is SEHNR and CDR2 FQNEAQ (reference sequence). CDR3 in DNA: TGTGCCAGCAGCACCGGGAGTTCTAACACTGAAGCTTTCTTT. Its protein product is CASSTGSSNTEAFF. Drawing the rest from reference TRBV7-9 and TRBJ1-1, the complete variable domain is DTGVSQNPRHKITKRGQNVTFRCDPISEHNRLYWYRQTLGQGPEFLTYFQNEAQLEKSRLLSDRFSAERPKGSFSTLEIQRTEQGDSAMYLCASSTGSSNTEAFFGQGTRLTVV.

This clonotype was counted between two and nine times. The chain employs TRBV6-6 and TRBJ1-1, with a possible D match to TRBD1 (6 bases). Trimming removed 0 bases at V and 6 bases at J, with 11 bases between. CDR3 length equals 14 residues. Germline loops: CDR1 MNHNY, CDR2 SVGAGI (reference sequence). The CDR3 loop is CASSYSGHGAEAFF. DNA for the CDR3: TGTGCCAGCAGTTACTCGGGACATGGCGCTGAAGCTTTCTTT.

In this sample, this clonotype turned up a few times. The genes are TRBV29-1 and TRBJ1-1; a possible D gene is TRBD1 (5 bases). Per germline, CDR1 SQVTM and CDR2 ANQGSEA. The CDR3 has 13 residues. Trimming took off 4 bases at V and 2 bases at J, with 11 bases between the two ends. This CDR3 is CSVGGGLNTEAFF. The CDR3 coding sequence is TGCAGCGTTGGCGGGGGTTTAAACACTGAAGCTTTCTTT.

This chain links TRBV25-1 with TRBJ2-3, with a weak D call TRBD2 (6 bases). Germline CDR1 and CDR2: MGHDK and SYGVNS. Trimming left V 11 bases short and J 1 base short, with 16 bases between. This CDR3 comprises 14 residues. In DNA form, the CDR3 reads TGTGCCCGACCCCGGGGGTTTGGCACAGATACGCAGTATTTT. Protein: CARPRGFGTDTQYF.

A remark on this clonotype: Sequence at one end of the junction differs from germline and may be a read error. This chain connects TRBV6-5 to TRBJ1-6, with no clear D. The germline V gene has CDR1 MNHEY and CDR2 SVGAGI. The CDR3 totals 20 residues. The CDR3 bases are TGTGCTAGCAGTTACTCGCGGGTTAGACGGGGTAATTCCTATAATTCACCCCTCCACTTT. Protein sequence: CASSYSRVRRGNSYNSPLHF.

The chain links TRBV20-1 to TRBJ2-1; 8 bases line up with TRBD1. V lost 4 bases to trimming and J lost 0 bases; unmatched junction nucleotides: 5. The CDR3 totals 15 residues. Looked up from germline, CDR1 is DFQATT and CDR2 is SNEGSKA (reference sequence). The CDR3, as DNA: TGCAGTGCTATGCACAGGGGGAACTCCTACAATGAGCAGTTCTTC. Protein product: CSAMHRGNSYNEQFF.